Listed below are T cell receptor beta chains from one sample, sequenced in a study of control samples from healthy donors and cancer patients. Measured with immunoSEQ multiplex PCR; TCRdb has only the in-frame clones, and not every one. The sample has roughly 450,000 clones; 90% are singletons. Source material: PBMCs. The source is a man aged 35 to 55 with head and neck cancer. The CDR3 runs from the conserved cysteine through the conserved F or W. A D gene is named only where the DNA matches it firmly. Only some rows state a clone size, as once, few, many or a class for expanded clones.

v_gene	j_gene	d_gene	abundance	CDR3nt	CDR3aa
TRBV9	TRBJ2-1	TRBD1	NA	TGTGCCAGCAGCGTAGGAGGACAGGGCAATGAGCAGTTCTTC	CASSVGGQGNEQFF
TRBV6-1	TRBJ2-1	NA	NA	TGTGCCAGCAGTGAAGAAGATGGGTATGGGGCCTACAATGAGCAGTTCTTC	CASSEEDGYGAYNEQFF
TRBV7-2	TRBJ2-1	TRBD1	NA	TGTGCCAGCAGCTTGGGCCAGGGGGTGGGTGAGCAGTTCTTC	CASSLGQGVGEQFF
TRBV19	TRBJ1-2	NA	once	TGTGCCAGTAGGCCGCGGCAGAGCCTGTACTATGGCTACACCTTC	CASRPRQSLYYGYTF
TRBV6-5	TRBJ2-7	TRBD1	few	TGTGCCAGCAGGGACAGGGGTGAATCCTACGAGCAGTACTTC	CASRDRGESYEQYF
TRBV6-1	TRBJ2-1	TRBD2	NA	TGTGCCAGCAGTGAACGGAGAGCGGGGGGTGAGCAGTTCTTC	CASSERRAGGEQFF
TRBV2	TRBJ2-5	TRBD2	NA	TGTGCCAGCGCCACTAGCGGGGGGACCAGAGAGACCCAGTACTTC	CASATSGGTRETQYF
TRBV19	TRBJ2-7	NA	NA	TGTGCCAGTAGTATAGTCGGCAGCTCCTACGAGCAGTACTTC	CASSIVGSSYEQYF
TRBV7-9	TRBJ2-5	NA	NA	TGTGCCAGCAGCCCGGACGCTACCCGAGAGACCCAGTACTTC	CASSPDATRETQYF
TRBV28	TRBJ1-1	NA	NA	TGTGCCAGCAGTTTATTCAGGGAAAACACTGAAGCTTTCTTT	CASSLFRENTEAFF
TRBV6-5	TRBJ1-4	NA	NA	TGTGCCAGCAGTTACTCAGCGGGGGCGGGTGAAAAACTGTTTTTT	CASSYSAGAGEKLFF
TRBV18	TRBJ2-7	NA	once	TGTGCCAGCTCACCAGGGGACTGGTACGAGCAGTACTTC	CASSPGDWYEQYF
TRBV6-4	TRBJ1-2	NA	NA	TGTGCCAGCAGTAGGGGAGGAAACTATGGCTACACCTTC	CASSRGGNYGYTF
TRBV7-9	TRBJ2-5	NA	once	TGTGCCAGCAGCCGCATCGGGGAGACCCAGTACTTC	CASSRIGETQYF
TRBV10-3	TRBJ1-5	TRBD1	NA	TGTGCCATCAGTGTCGGGACAGGACTAAATCAGCCCCAGCATTTT	CAISVGTGLNQPQHF
TRBV20-1	TRBJ2-1	NA	once	TGCAGTGCTAGAGGGGGCTGGGAGCAGTTCTTC	CSARGGWEQFF
TRBV5-1	TRBJ2-1	TRBD1	NA	TGCGCCAGCAGCTTGACAGGGGACTACAATGAGCAGTTCTTC	CASSLTGDYNEQFF
TRBV6-5	TRBJ2-7	NA	once	TGTGCCAGCAGCCCCACTTGGTCCACCTACGAGCAGTACTTC	CASSPTWSTYEQYF
TRBV7-9	TRBJ1-1	TRBD1	NA	TGTGCCAGCAGCTTGGGACAGTGGGACACTGAAGCTTTCTTT	CASSLGQWDTEAFF
TRBV5-1	TRBJ1-1	NA	NA	TGCGCCAGCAGCTTGGGGGACTTCAACACTGAAGCTTTCTTT	CASSLGDFNTEAFF
TRBV27	TRBJ2-1	NA	once	TGTGCCTCCAGCAAGATCGGCAATGAGCAGTTCTTC	CASSKIGNEQFF
TRBV7-9	TRBJ2-7	TRBD1	NA	TGTGCCAGCAGCCAACCAAACCAGGGGGTACTCTCCTACGAGCAGTACTTC	CASSQPNQGVLSYEQYF
TRBV4-1	TRBJ2-1	NA	NA	TGCGCCAGCAGCCAAGAGAGGACAGTATCCTACAATGAGCAGTTCTTC	CASSQERTVSYNEQFF
TRBV24-1	TRBJ2-5	NA	once	TGTGCCACCAGTGAAGACTTACAAGTGTACACCCAGTACTTC	CATSEDLQVYTQYF
TRBV24-1	TRBJ2-1	NA	NA	TGTGCCACCAGTGACCGGGACGGGAGACGGAATGAGCAGTTCTTC	CATSDRDGRRNEQFF
TRBV29-1	TRBJ2-7	TRBD1	NA	TGCGGCTACCGGGACAGGGCCTACGAGCAGTACTTC	CGYRDRAYEQYF
TRBV5-1	TRBJ1-1	NA	NA	TGCGCCAGCAGCTTCCTTGATAGGAACACTGAAGCTTTCTTT	CASSFLDRNTEAFF
TRBV4-3	TRBJ1-6	TRBD1	NA	TGCGCCAGCAGCCAAGATAGCCAGGGGGTCTATAATTCACCCCTCCACTTT	CASSQDSQGVYNSPLHF
TRBV29-1	TRBJ2-1	NA	NA	TGCAGCGTTGTGCGGCGGGACCTAAATAGGTCGCCCTACAATGAGCAGTTCTTC	CSVVRRDLNRSPYNEQFF
TRBV19	TRBJ1-5	TRBD1	NA	TGTGCCAGTACCCCGGACAGGCCTTCATCAGCGCCCCAGCATTTT	CASTPDRPSSAPQHF
TRBV14	TRBJ2-7	NA	NA	TGTGCCAGCAGCCATAATGCCCGGGACCCCTACGAGCAGTACTTC	CASSHNARDPYEQYF
TRBV5-6	TRBJ1-4	NA	NA	TGTGCCAGCAGCTCGATGCGGGGCACGGCTAATGAAAAACTGTTTTTT	CASSSMRGTANEKLFF
TRBV6-4	TRBJ1-5	NA	NA	TGTGCCAGCAGTCTCGAGGGGGATCAGCCCCAGCATTTT	CASSLEGDQPQHF
TRBV5-1	TRBJ2-7	TRBD2	NA	TGCGCCAGCAGCTTGGGGTTAGCGGGTCGGGGTTACGAGCAGTACTTC	CASSLGLAGRGYEQYF
TRBV7-9	TRBJ2-5	NA	NA	TGTGCCAGCAGCTTACCGGTCCGAGGGGAGACCCAGTACTTC	CASSLPVRGETQYF
TRBV28	TRBJ1-1	NA	NA	TGTGCCAGCAGTCTAAACAGGGTGAACACTGAAGCTTTCTTT	CASSLNRVNTEAFF
TRBV7-8	TRBJ2-1	TRBD1	NA	TGTGCCAGCAGCTCAGACAGGGGGCCATACAATGAGCAGTTCTTC	CASSSDRGPYNEQFF
TRBV9	TRBJ1-6	NA	NA	TGTGCCAGCAGCGTAGCCGGGGACGTAGATTCACCCCTCCACTTT	CASSVAGDVDSPLHF
TRBV27	TRBJ1-1	NA	NA	TGTGCCAGCAGTTTCCGGGCCAACACTGAAGCTTTCTTT	CASSFRANTEAFF
TRBV5-1	TRBJ2-2	TRBD2	NA	TGCGCCAGCAGCGGACTAGCGGGTGATGCGAACACCGGGGAGCTGTTTTTT	CASSGLAGDANTGELFF
TRBV12-3/TRBV12-4	TRBJ2-1	NA	NA	TGTGCCCTCGCCCAAAGCTCCTACAATGAGCAGTTCTTC	CALAQSSYNEQFF
TRBV5-1	TRBJ2-3	TRBD1	NA	TGCGCCAGCAGCTTGTGGACAGGGAGGACAGATACGCAGTATTTT	CASSLWTGRTDTQYF
TRBV20-1	TRBJ1-1	NA	NA	TGCAGTGCTAGATCCCTTCCTGAAGCTTTCTTT	CSARSLPEAFF
TRBV27	TRBJ2-1	NA	NA	TGTGCCAGCAGTACCCGTGGTGTCCCGCTCTCTAACAATGAGCAGTTCTTC	CASSTRGVPLSNNEQFF
TRBV10-1	TRBJ2-1	TRBD1	NA	TGCGCCAGCAGTGAGTTACAGGGGGCTACTTGGGAGCAGTTCTTC	CASSELQGATWEQFF
TRBV29-1	TRBJ2-5	NA	NA	TGCAGCGTTGGATCGGCAGGGGATAGGGAGACCCAGTACTTC	CSVGSAGDRETQYF
TRBV4-1	TRBJ2-6	NA	NA	TGCGCCAGCAGCCACCCCGGGCGACCGGGGGCCAACGTCCTGACTTTC	CASSHPGRPGANVLTF
TRBV28	TRBJ2-7	TRBD1	NA	TGTGCCAGCAGTCCAGGGGGCTACGAGCAGTACTTC	CASSPGGYEQYF
TRBV19	TRBJ2-4	TRBD1	NA	TGTGCCAGTAGTATTCAGGGGGTTCAAAAAAACATTCAGTACTTC	CASSIQGVQKNIQYF
TRBV28	TRBJ2-1	NA	NA	TGTGCCAGCACCTCCGGTAGGGGGTATCGTAATGAGCAGTTCTTC	CASTSGRGYRNEQFF
TRBV6-5	TRBJ1-2	TRBD1	NA	TGTGCCACCAGGGACAGGGGACGCTATGGCTACACCTTC	CATRDRGRYGYTF